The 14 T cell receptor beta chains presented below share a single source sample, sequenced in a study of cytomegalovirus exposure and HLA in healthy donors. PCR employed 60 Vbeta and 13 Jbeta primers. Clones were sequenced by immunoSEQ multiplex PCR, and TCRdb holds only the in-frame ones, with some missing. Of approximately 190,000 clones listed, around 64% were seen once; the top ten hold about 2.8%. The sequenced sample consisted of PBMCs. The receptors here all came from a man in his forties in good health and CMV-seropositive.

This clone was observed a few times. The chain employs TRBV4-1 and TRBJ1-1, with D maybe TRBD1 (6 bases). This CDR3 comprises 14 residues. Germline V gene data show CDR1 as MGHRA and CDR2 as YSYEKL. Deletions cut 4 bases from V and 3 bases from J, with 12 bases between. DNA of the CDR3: TGCGCCAGCAGCCCTCGGACAGAGGACACTGAAGCTTTCTTT. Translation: CASSPRTEDTEAFF.

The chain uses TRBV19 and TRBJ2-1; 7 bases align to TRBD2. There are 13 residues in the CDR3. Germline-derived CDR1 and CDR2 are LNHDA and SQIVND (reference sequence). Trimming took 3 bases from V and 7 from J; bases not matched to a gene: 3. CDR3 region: CASSMGLRNEQFF. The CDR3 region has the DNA TGTGCCAGTAGTATGGGACTAAGGAATGAGCAGTTCTTC.

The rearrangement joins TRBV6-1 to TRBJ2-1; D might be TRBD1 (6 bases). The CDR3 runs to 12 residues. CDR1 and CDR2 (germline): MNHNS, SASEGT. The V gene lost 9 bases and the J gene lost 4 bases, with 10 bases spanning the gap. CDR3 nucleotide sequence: TGTGCCAGGCCTAGGGGGTACAATGAGCAGTTCTTC. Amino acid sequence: CARPRGYNEQFF.

In DNA form, the CDR3 reads TGTGCCAGCAGCACGGGAGTAGCGGATCGCACAGATACGCAGTATTTT. Protein: CASSTGVADRTDTQYF. The V call is TRBV9, the J call TRBJ2-3, with TRBD2 as a possible D gene (6 bases). Per the germline V gene, CDR1 is SGDLS and CDR2 is YYNGEE. Trimming left V 4 bases short and J 1 base short, with 16 bases between. The CDR3 loop spans 16 amino acids.

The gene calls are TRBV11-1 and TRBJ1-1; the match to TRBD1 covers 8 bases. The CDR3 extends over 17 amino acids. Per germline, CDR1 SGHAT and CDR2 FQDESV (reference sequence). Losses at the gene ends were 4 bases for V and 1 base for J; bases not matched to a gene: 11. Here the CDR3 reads CASSSGQGAAPNTEAFF. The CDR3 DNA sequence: TGTGCCAGCAGCTCCGGCCAGGGGGCCGCTCCGAACACTGAAGCTTTCTTT.

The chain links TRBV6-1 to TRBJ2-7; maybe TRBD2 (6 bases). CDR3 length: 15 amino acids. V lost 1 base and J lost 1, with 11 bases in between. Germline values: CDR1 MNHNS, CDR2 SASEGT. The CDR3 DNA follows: TGTGCCAGCAGTGAAGGCGGGGTCTGGTCCTACGAGCAGTACTTC. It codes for CASSEGGVWSYEQYF.

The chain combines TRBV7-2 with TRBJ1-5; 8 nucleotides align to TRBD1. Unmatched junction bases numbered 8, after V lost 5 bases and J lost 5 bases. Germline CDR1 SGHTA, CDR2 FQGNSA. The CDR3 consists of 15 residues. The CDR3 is CASSGDRPWDQPQHF. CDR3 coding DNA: TGTGCCAGCAGCGGGGACAGGCCATGGGATCAGCCCCAGCATTTT. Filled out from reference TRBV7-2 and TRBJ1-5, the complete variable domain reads GAGVSQSPSNKVTEKGKDVELRCDPISGHTALYWYRQSLGQGLEFLIYFQGNSAPDKSGLPSDRFSAERTGGSVSTLTIQRTQQEDSAVYLCASSGDRPWDQPQHFGDGTRLSIL.

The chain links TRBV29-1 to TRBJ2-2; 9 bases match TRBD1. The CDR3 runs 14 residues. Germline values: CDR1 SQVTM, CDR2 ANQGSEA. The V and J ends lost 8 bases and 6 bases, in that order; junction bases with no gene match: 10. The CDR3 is CSILGQGFAGELFF. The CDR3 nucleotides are TGCAGCATACTCGGACAGGGGTTCGCCGGGGAGCTGTTTTTT.

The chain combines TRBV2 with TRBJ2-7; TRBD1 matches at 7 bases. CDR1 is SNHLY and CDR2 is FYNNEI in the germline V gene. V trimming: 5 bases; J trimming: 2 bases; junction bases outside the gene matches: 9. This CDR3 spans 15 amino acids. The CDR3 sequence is CASSTGDHLTYEQYF. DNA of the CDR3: TGTGCCAGCAGTACAGGGGACCATCTTACCTACGAGCAGTACTTC.

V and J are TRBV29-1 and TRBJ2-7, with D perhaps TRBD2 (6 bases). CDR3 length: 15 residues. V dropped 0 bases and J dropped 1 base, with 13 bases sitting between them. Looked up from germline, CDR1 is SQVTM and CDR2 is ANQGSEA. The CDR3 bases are TGCAGCGTTGAAGAGTGGGGGGAGTCTTCCTACGAGCAGTACTTC. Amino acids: CSVEEWGESSYEQYF.

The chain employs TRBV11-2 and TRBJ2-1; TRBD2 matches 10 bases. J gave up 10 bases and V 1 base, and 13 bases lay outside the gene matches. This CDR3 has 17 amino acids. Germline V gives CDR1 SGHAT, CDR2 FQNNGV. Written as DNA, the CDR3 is TGTGCCAGCAGCTTAGCGGGTCTAGCGGGGGCCACGGGGGAGCAGTTCTTC. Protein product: CASSLAGLAGATGEQFF.

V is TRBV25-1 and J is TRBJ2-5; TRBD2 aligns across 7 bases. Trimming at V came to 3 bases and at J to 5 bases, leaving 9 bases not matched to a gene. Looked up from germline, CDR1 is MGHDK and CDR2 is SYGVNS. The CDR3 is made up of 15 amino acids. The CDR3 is CASSDWDWGGETQYF. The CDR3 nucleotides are TGTGCCAGCAGTGATTGGGACTGGGGGGGTGAGACCCAGTACTTC. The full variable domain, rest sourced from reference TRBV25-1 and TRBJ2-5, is EADIYQTPRYLVIGTGKKITLECSQTMGHDKMYWYQQDPGMELHLIHYSYGVNSTEKGDLSSESTVSRIRTEHFPLTLESARPSHTSQYLCASSDWDWGGETQYFGPGTRLLVL.

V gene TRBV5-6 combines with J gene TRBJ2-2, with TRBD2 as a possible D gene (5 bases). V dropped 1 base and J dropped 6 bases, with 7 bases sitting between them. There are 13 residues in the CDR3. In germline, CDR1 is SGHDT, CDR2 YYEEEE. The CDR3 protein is CASSLPGSGELFF. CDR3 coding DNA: TGTGCCAGCAGCTTGCCGGGGTCCGGGGAGCTGTTTTTT.

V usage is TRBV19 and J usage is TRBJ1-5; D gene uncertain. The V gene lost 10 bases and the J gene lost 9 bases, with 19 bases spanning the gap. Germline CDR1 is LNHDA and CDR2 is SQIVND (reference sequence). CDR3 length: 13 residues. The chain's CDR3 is CATSSVGVRPQHF. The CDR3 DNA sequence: TGTGCCACCTCATCCGTCGGGGTACGGCCCCAGCATTTT.